One and the same sample provided the 2 T cell receptor beta chains below, sequenced in a study of PD-L1 blockade in urothelial cancer. Sequencing was performed with immunoSEQ multiplex PCR; in TCRdb, only in-frame clones are kept and a portion is missing. The sample comprises about 24,000 clones, 84% of which are singletons, and 9.6% rests with the top ten. The sample in question was PBMCs, obtained around atezolizumab (anti-PD-L1) treatment. The source is a man between 65 and 79 years old with urothelial cancer.

The chain carries TRBV10-3 and TRBJ2-5; no firm D call. V dropped 3 bases and J dropped 7 bases, with 12 bases sitting between them. CDR3 length: 13 residues. CDR1 ENHRY and CDR2 SYGVKD come from the germline V gene. The CDR3 DNA reads as TGTGCCATCAGTGATCGGCAGGATGGGACCCAGTACTTC. This sequence encodes CAISDRQDGTQYF.

The chain combines TRBV30 with TRBJ1-2, with 10 positions matching TRBD1. The length of the CDR3 is 15 residues. Unmatched junction bases numbered 9, after V lost 4 bases and J lost 4 bases. CDR1 and CDR2 from the germline V gene are GTSNPN and SVGIG (reference sequence). CDR3 protein: CAWTPRTGGTYGYTF. CDR3 nucleotide sequence: TGTGCCTGGACCCCGCGGACAGGGGGAACCTATGGCTACACCTTC. Based on the CDR3 plus reference TRBV30 and TRBJ1-2, the full variable domain is SQTIHQWPATLVQPVGSPLSLECTVEGTSNPNLYWYRQAAGRGLQLLFYSVGIGQISSEVPQNLSASRPQDRQFILSSKKLLLSDSGFYLCAWTPRTGGTYGYTFGSGTRLTVV.